The TCR beta chain described here comes from a study of blood T cells in healthy people across ages. Study-wide background: Every two T cells gave about one barcoded beta molecule via template switching.

Sample-barcoded 5' priming and a J-beta primer mix drove a second PCR of 7 to 11 cycles. Per-sample output comprised a minimum of 2.5 million paired-end reads containing CDR3. Each CDR3 protein gets one entry after TCRdb re-called the 5' RACE reads with MiXCR. This repertoire shows 850,000 to 1,300,000 distinct CDR3 sequences, 35% to 55% found once; its top ten account for about 19%. As for this clonotype: Its target is unknown.

CDR3 length: 15 residues. CDR1 MDHEN and CDR2 SYDVKM come from the germline V gene. The germline V and J ends were trimmed by 5 bases and 0 bases, with 13 bases remaining between them. Study outcomes and limitations: Both higher diversity and more naive CD4+ cells marked long-lived donors when set against aged donors. Diversity of TCR beta per million T cells declined in a roughly linear way with age.

Sequencing was done on a sample of blood. The rearrangement joins TRBV28 to TRBJ1-2, with D maybe TRBD1 (6 bases). The origin of this receptor is a woman in her fifties or sixties in good health. The CDR3 DNA sequence: TGTGCCAGCAGTCTACTGGGGGCAGCTAACTATGGCTACACCTTC. It translates to CASSLLGAANYGYTF.